This T cell receptor beta chain emerged from a study of cytomegalovirus exposure and HLA in healthy donors. With 4 bases removed from V and 1 base from J, the gap between germline ends came to 19 bases. CDR3 size: 17 residues. Germline V gives CDR1 MNHEY, CDR2 SMNVEV (reference sequence). Both 60 Vbeta primers and 13 Jbeta primers went into the PCR. Clones were sequenced by immunoSEQ multiplex PCR, and TCRdb holds only the in-frame ones, with some missing. Of tens of thousands of clones listed, around 81% are singletons. Source material: PBMCs. The chain has TRBV27 and TRBJ1-2; D not resolved. The clonotype was recovered from a man younger than 45 in good health and CMV-seronegative. The CDR3: CASSSWALPPNNYGYTF. The CDR3 nucleotides are TGTGCCAGCAGTTCTTGGGCCCTTCCTCCCAATAACTATGGCTACACCTTC.